What follows are 2 T cell receptor beta chains derived from one specimen sequenced in a study of T cells in Graves' hyperthyroidism and ophthalmopathy. Authors of the study amplified TCR beta CDR3 regions from RNA transcripts. TCR CDR3 regions were first amplified by RT-PCR with HTBI primers. TCRdb re-derived calls from the multiplex PCR reads in MiXCR, one entry per CDR3 protein. The sample contains fewer than 300,000 distinct CDR3 sequences, about 15% of which appear only once. The sequencing sample was made of blood. The source of these receptors is a woman aged 50 to 60 with Graves' hyperthyroidism that later progressed to Graves' ophthalmopathy.

This chain joins TRBV5-1 and TRBJ2-3, with 10 bases lining up with TRBD2. Trimming took 3 bases from V and 6 from J; bases not matched to a gene: 7. Germline CDR1 and CDR2: SGHRS and YFSETQ. This CDR3 spans 15 amino acids. The CDR3 DNA follows: TGCGCCAGCAGCTCCTCCGGGACTAGCGCGGATACGCAGTATTTT. Its protein product is CASSSSGTSADTQYF.

This clonotype was recorded at least ten times. J is TRBJ1-2 and V is TRBV20-1; D gene unclear. This CDR3 is built from 13 residues. The V and J ends lost 4 bases and 4 bases respectively, with 13 bases between them. The germline CDR1 and CDR2 sequences are DFQATT and SNEGSKA (reference sequence). The CDR3 DNA sequence: TGCAGTGCTACGGGAACGGAACTCTATGGCTACACCTTC. Its protein is CSATGTELYGYTF.